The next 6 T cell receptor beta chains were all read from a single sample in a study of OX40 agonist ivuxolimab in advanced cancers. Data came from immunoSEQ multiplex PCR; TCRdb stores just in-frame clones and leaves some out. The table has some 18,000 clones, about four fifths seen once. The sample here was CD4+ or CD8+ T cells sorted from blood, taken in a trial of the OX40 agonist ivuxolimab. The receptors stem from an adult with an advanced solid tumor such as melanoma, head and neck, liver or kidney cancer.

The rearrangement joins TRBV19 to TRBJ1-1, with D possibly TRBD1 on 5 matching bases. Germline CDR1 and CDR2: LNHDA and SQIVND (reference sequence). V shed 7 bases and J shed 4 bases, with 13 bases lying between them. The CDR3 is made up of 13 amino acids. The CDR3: CASNFGTATEAFF. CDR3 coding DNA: TGTGCCAGTAACTTCGGGACGGCCACTGAAGCTTTCTTT.

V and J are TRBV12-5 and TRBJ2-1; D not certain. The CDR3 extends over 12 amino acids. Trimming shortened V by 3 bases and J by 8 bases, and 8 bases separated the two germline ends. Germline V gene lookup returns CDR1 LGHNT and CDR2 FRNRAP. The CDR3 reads CASGFVGDEQFF. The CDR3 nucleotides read TGTGCTAGTGGTTTTGTGGGCGATGAGCAGTTCTTC.

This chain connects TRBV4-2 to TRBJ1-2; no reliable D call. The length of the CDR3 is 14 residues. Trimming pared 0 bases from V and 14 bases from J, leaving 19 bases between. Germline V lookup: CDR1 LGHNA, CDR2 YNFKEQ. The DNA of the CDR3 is TGTGCCAGCAGCCAAGATTCGCTATGGATTTCGTCGACCTTC. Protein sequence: CASSQDSLWISSTF.

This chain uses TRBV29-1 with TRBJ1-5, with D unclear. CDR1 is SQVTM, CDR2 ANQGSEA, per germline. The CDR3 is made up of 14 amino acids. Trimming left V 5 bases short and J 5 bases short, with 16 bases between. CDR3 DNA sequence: TGCAGCGTTACGTCGGGAGGTAATCATCAGCCCCAGCATTTT. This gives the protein CSVTSGGNHQPQHF.

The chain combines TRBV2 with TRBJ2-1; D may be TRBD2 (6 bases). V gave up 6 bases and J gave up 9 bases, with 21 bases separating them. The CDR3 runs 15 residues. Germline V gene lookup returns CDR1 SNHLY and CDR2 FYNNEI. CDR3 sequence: CASSGGTGTKGEQFF. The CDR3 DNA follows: TGTGCCAGCAGCGGCGGGACGGGGACCAAGGGTGAGCAGTTCTTC.

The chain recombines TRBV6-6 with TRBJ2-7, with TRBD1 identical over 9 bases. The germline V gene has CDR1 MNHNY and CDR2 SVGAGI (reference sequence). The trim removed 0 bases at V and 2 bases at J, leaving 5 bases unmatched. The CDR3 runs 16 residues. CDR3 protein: CASSYSRGTGTYEQYF. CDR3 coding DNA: TGTGCCAGCAGTTACTCGAGAGGGACAGGGACCTACGAGCAGTACTTC.